This TCR beta chain was recorded in a study of cytomegalovirus exposure and HLA in healthy donors. Study-wide results and caveats: Judged likely to be a sequencing artifact was a cluster of highly shared sequence variants. Later work associated fewer than 20,000 TCR beta sequences with HLA alleles at 0.05 false discovery rate.

V shed 6 bases and J shed 0 bases, with 11 bases lying between them. This CDR3 spans 14 amino acids. Germline V gene data show CDR1 as SEHNR and CDR2 as FQNEAQ (reference sequence). The PCR was carried out with 60 Vbeta primers and 13 Jbeta primers. Profiled with immunoSEQ multiplex PCR; TCRdb holds only in-frame clones, not every one. The data hold about 85,000 clones, with over 70% observed a single time. Comment on this clone: Its antigen is not identified.

V and J are TRBV7-9 and TRBJ1-2; TRBD1 might be the D (6 bases). The specimen sequenced was PBMCs. The clonotype originates from a boy younger than 18 in good health and CMV-seronegative. DNA for the CDR3: TGTGCCAGCAGTGCGGCAGGGGCTAACTATGGCTACACCTTC. Amino acids: CASSAAGANYGYTF.